This passage covers 7 T cell receptor beta chains from one sample sequenced in a study of CXCR3-negative and CXCR3-positive naive CD8 T cells. General study points: When CXCR3-positive naive cells were set against CXCR3-negative naive cells, the former had more hydrophobic TRB CDR3s.

The antigens for these receptors are not known. Carrying UMI labels, the TRB cDNA libraries were prepared through 5' RACE. TCRdb reprocessed the 5' RACE reads and reports one entry per CDR3 protein, with no DNA. The sample has fewer than 140,000 distinct CDR3 sequences. Specimen: naive CXCR3+ CD8+ T cells from blood. Regarding subset: CD45RO-CCR7+CD27+CD95- naive CD8+ T cells expressing CXCR3 (TNR3+). The receptors shown here come from a human donor in good health. Some clones in this sample may be carry-over from other donors' samples.

The chain carries TRBV4-3 and TRBJ2-2. Looked up from germline, CDR1 is LGHNA and CDR2 is YSLEER. The CDR3 runs 13 residues. This chain's CDR3 is CASSQDRAGELFF.

This chain uses TRBV7-6 with TRBJ2-2; TCRdb's assignment of TRBD1 cannot be checked, as there is no DNA. CDR3 length: 17 residues. Germline V gene lookup returns CDR1 SGHVS and CDR2 FNYEAQ. CDR3 in amino acids: CASSFAIAGGPTGELFF.

This chain joins TRBV14 and TRBJ2-7; checking the TCRdb D call of TRBD1 is not possible without DNA. Germline V gives CDR1 SGHDN, CDR2 FVKESK. CDR3 length: 12 residues. The CDR3 protein is CASSLRANEQYF.

The chain joins TRBV2 to TRBJ2-1. Germline V CDR1 and CDR2: SNHLY, FYNNEI. This CDR3 is built from 13 residues. The CDR3 spells CASRSEEYNEQFF. Complete variable domain (other parts from reference TRBV2 and TRBJ2-1): EPEVTQTPSHQVTQMGQEVILRCVPISNHLYFYWYRQILGQKVEFLVSFYNNEISEKSEIFDDQFSVERPDGSNFTLKIRSTKLEDSAMYFCASRSEEYNEQFFGPGTRLTVL.

This chain links TRBV20-1 with TRBJ2-1; TCRdb lists TRBD1, though no DNA is available to test this call. This CDR3 contains 16 residues. From germline, CDR1 is DFQATT and CDR2 SNEGSKA (reference sequence). This chain's CDR3 is CSARDISGQTFNEQFF.

The V call is TRBV9, the J call TRBJ1-1; TCRdb proposes TRBD1, but this gene call is untestable without DNA. CDR3 size: 15 residues. Germline values: CDR1 SGDLS, CDR2 YYNGEE. The CDR3 loop is CASSGDRGGSTEAFF.

The chain links TRBV6-2 or TRBV6-3 to TRBJ2-2; the D call from TCRdb, TRBD2, cannot be confirmed without DNA. CDR3 size: 13 residues. Germline assignment: CDR1 MNHEY and CDR2 SVGEGT. CDR3 residues: CATIRPYTGELFF.